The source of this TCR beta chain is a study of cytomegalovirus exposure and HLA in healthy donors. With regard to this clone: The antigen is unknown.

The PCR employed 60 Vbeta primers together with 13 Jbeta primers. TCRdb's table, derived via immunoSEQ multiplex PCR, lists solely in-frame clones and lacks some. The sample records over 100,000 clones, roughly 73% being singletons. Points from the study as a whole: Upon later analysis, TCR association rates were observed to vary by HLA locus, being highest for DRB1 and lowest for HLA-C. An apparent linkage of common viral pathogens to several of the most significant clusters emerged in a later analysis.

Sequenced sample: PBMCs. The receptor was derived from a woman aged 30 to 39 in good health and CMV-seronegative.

CDR3 DNA sequence: TGCAGCGTTGAAGAAGACGGCGGAAGGGGCTACACCTTC. Protein product: CSVEEDGGRGYTF. The chain combines TRBV29-1 with TRBJ1-2, with no clear D. Germline V gene lookup returns CDR1 SQVTM and CDR2 ANQGSEA. This CDR3 region has 13 residues. Trimming left V 0 bases short and J 8 bases short, with 13 bases between.